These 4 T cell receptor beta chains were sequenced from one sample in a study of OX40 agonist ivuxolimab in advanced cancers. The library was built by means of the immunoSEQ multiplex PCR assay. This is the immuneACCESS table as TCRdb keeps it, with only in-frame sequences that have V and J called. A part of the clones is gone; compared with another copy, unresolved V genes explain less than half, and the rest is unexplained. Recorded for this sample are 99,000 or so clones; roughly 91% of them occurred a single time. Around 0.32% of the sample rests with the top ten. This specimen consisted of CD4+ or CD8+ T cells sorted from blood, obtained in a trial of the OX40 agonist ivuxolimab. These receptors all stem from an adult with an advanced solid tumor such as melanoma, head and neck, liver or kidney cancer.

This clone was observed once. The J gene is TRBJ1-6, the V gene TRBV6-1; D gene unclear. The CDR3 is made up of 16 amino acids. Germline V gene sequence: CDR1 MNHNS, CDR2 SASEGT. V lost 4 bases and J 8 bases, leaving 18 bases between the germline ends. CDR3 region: CASSATTIRGDSPLHF. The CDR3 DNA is TGTGCCAGCAGTGCCACGACTATTAGAGGCGATTCACCCCTCCACTTT.

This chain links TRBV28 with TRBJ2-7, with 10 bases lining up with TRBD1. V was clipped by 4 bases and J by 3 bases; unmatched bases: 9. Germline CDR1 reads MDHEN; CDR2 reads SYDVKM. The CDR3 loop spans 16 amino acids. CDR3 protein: CASSSGAGQGFYEQYF. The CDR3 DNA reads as TGTGCCAGCAGTTCTGGCGCGGGACAGGGGTTCTACGAGCAGTACTTC.

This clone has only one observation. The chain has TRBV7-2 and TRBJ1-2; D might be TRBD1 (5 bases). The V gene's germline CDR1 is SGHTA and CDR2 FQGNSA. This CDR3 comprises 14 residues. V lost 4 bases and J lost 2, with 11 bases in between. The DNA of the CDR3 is TGTGCCAGCAGCTCCGGAGCAGGGAACTATGGCTACACCTTC. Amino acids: CASSSGAGNYGYTF.

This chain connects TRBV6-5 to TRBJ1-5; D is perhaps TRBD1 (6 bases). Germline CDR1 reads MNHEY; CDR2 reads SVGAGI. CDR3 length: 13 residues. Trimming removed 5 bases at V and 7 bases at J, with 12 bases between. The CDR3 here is CASSHRAGQPQHF. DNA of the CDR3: TGTGCCAGCAGTCACAGGGCTGGGCAGCCCCAGCATTTT.